The 6 T cell receptor beta chains listed next were all sequenced from one sample in a study of cytomegalovirus exposure and HLA in healthy donors. This PCR relied on a set of 60 Vbeta primers and 13 Jbeta primers. The protocol was immunoSEQ multiplex PCR, while the TCRdb copy is restricted to in-frame clones and leaves out a portion. Of approximately 89,000 clones in the sample, under 85% were seen once. Sequences were obtained from PBMCs. The origin of the receptors is a male donor in good health and CMV-seronegative.

V and J are TRBV27 and TRBJ1-4; 7 positions match TRBD1. The CDR3 has 14 amino acids. V gave up 8 bases and J gave up 5 bases; unmatched junction bases: 8. The germline V gene encodes CDR1 MNHEY and CDR2 SMNVEV (reference sequence). The CDR3 loop reads CASSDDRENEKLFF. Here the CDR3 DNA reads TGTGCCAGCTCTGATGACAGGGAGAATGAAAAACTGTTTTTT. The whole variable domain, filled in from reference TRBV27 and TRBJ1-4, reads EAQVTQNPRYLITVTGKKLTVTCSQNMNHEYMSWYRQDPGLGLRQIYYSMNVEVTDKGDVPEGYKVSRKEKRNFPLILESPSPNQTSLYFCASSDDRENEKLFFGSGTQLSVL.

This sequence joins TRBV5-5 and TRBJ2-7; D is unresolved. V was clipped by 8 bases and J by 5 bases, with 17 bases between them. Germline CDR1 and CDR2: SGHKS and YYEKEE (reference sequence). The CDR3 has 13 residues. The CDR3 DNA reads TGTGCCAGTGCCCCCCTGGGCCAGGACGAGCAGTACTTC. Protein product: CASAPLGQDEQYF. The whole variable domain, remainder taken from reference TRBV5-5 and TRBJ2-7, is DAGVTQSPTHLIKTRGQQVTLRCSPISGHKSVSWYQQVLGQGPQFIFQYYEKEERGRGNFPDRFSARQFPNYSSELNVNALLLGDSALYLCASAPLGQDEQYFGPGTRLTVT.

The genes are TRBV5-1 and TRBJ2-7; 10 nucleotides agree with TRBD1. Germline assignment: CDR1 SGHRS and CDR2 YFSETQ. V was pared by 0 bases and J by 6 bases, with 6 bases of the junction left unmatched. This CDR3 region has 15 residues. The CDR3 DNA follows: TGCGCCAGCAGCTTGGGTAGTCGGACAGGGGGCGAGCAGTACTTC. The encoded protein is CASSLGSRTGGEQYF.

The genes are TRBV6-6 and TRBJ2-5; D perhaps matches TRBD1 (5 bases). Trimming pared 0 bases from V and 7 bases from J, leaving 12 bases between. The CDR3 contains 14 residues. Germline V lookup: CDR1 MNHNY, CDR2 SVGAGI (reference sequence). The CDR3 here is CASSYSFQGGTQYF. The CDR3, as DNA: TGTGCCAGCAGTTACTCCTTCCAGGGCGGGACCCAGTACTTC.

This chain connects TRBV2 to TRBJ2-5; TRBD2 matches at 9 bases. Germline lookup yields CDR1 SNHLY and CDR2 FYNNEI. The CDR3 spans 24 residues. V lost 1 base, J lost 3 bases, and 30 bases stayed unmatched. The CDR3 protein is CASSEGGTYAGGTPTGITKETQYF. The CDR3 DNA reads TGTGCCAGCAGTGAAGGGGGGACCTACGCGGGAGGGACACCCACGGGGATTACAAAAGAGACCCAGTACTTC.

V is TRBV10-1 and J is TRBJ2-3; the D is unclear. Per germline, CDR1 WNHNN and CDR2 SYGVQD (reference sequence). Between the trimmed V and J ends, which lost 2 bases and 0 bases, there was a span of 9 bases. CDR3 size: 15 residues. DNA for the CDR3: TGCGCCAGCAGTGAGACAGACCCTAGCACAGATACGCAGTATTTT. Translation: CASSETDPSTDTQYF.